A single sample gave rise to the 29 T cell receptor beta chains below, sequenced in a study of shared clonotypes between healthy human individuals. Here immunoSEQ multiplex PCR was the method, and the copy in TCRdb shows in-frame clones only, minus some. The sample records a few hundred thousand clones, roughly four fifths being singletons. Sequencing was performed on PBMCs. The receptor source for this set is a woman in her thirties or forties in good health. Some clones in this sample may be carry-over from other donors' samples.

Ten or more counts support this clone. The same CDR3 arises from other DNA sequences in this sample as well. The genes are TRBV29-1 and TRBJ2-5, with a tentative D call TRBD1 (6 bases). The CDR3 covers 14 residues. V lost 0 bases to trimming and J lost 1 base, with 9 bases between them. CDR1 SQVTM and CDR2 ANQGSEA come from the germline V gene. Written as DNA, the CDR3 is TGCAGCGTTGAAGAAGGGACAATCCAAGAGACCCAGTACTTC. This encodes CSVEEGTIQETQYF.

The chain couples TRBV2 to TRBJ1-5; D unclear. Germline V CDR1 and CDR2: SNHLY, FYNNEI. Trimming stripped 6 bases from V and 6 bases from J, with 12 bases between. The CDR3 is made up of 13 amino acids. CDR3 amino acids: CASSRGGIQPQHF. CDR3 coding DNA: TGTGCCAGCAGCCGTGGAGGGATTCAGCCCCAGCATTTT.

The chain joins TRBV9 to TRBJ2-1; 7 nucleotides align to TRBD2. CDR1 and CDR2 (germline): SGDLS, YYNGEE. This CDR3 has 17 residues. V shed 0 bases and J 8 bases; nucleotides not matched to a gene: 14. CDR3: CASSVVDLGGSVHEQFF. The CDR3 DNA is TGTGCCAGCAGCGTAGTCGATTTGGGCGGGAGTGTCCATGAGCAGTTCTTC. Full variable domain (rest looked up from reference TRBV9 and TRBJ2-1): DSGVTQTPKHLITATGQRVTLRCSPRSGDLSVYWYQQSLDQGLQFLIQYYNGEERAKGNILERFSAQQFPDLHSELNLSSLELGDSALYFCASSVVDLGGSVHEQFFGPGTRLTVL.

This clone was seen a single time. The V gene is TRBV27, the J gene TRBJ1-4; maybe TRBD1 (6 bases). Germline CDR1 is MNHEY and CDR2 is SMNVEV (reference sequence). This CDR3 has 15 amino acids. V was clipped by 6 bases and J by 3 bases, with 14 bases between them. The CDR3 region is CASRPGALANEKLFF. CDR3 bases: TGTGCCAGCAGGCCAGGGGCCCTTGCTAATGAAAAACTGTTTTTT. The entire variable domain, with the rest obtained from reference TRBV27 and TRBJ1-4, is as follows: EAQVTQNPRYLITVTGKKLTVTCSQNMNHEYMSWYRQDPGLGLRQIYYSMNVEVTDKGDVPEGYKVSRKEKRNFPLILESPSPNQTSLYFCASRPGALANEKLFFGSGTQLSVL.

This clone appeared once. The chain couples TRBV7-9 to TRBJ2-7; the match to TRBD1 covers 12 bases. Per the germline V gene, CDR1 is SEHNR and CDR2 is FQNEAQ (reference sequence). The CDR3 sequence is 15 residues long. V trimming: 3 bases; J trimming: 5 bases; junction bases outside the gene matches: 5. The CDR3 DNA reads as TGTGCCAGCAGCTTTAGTGGGACAGGGGGCGACGAGCAGTACTTC. This sequence encodes CASSFSGTGGDEQYF.

A word on this clone: A far larger clone is just one base off, so this is likely a read error. The chain carries TRBV30 and TRBJ1-2; TRBD1 might be the D (5 bases). There are 11 residues in the CDR3. In germline, CDR1 is GTSNPN, CDR2 SVGIG (reference sequence). The chain's CDR3 is CAWSQGSGCTF. Here the CDR3 DNA reads TGTGCCTGGAGTCAGGGATCCGGCTGCACCTTC.

This clone was observed a handful of times. The V call is TRBV29-1, the J call TRBJ2-7, with a weak D call TRBD1 (6 bases). The CDR3 runs 14 residues. The ends were cut back, 7 bases at V and 0 bases at J, with 16 bases in the middle. In germline, CDR1 is SQVTM, CDR2 ANQGSEA. In DNA, the CDR3 is TGCAGCGGGACCACAGGGTATCCCTCCTACGAGCAGTACTTC. As protein: CSGTTGYPSYEQYF.

The chain recombines TRBV4-2 with TRBJ2-5, with 11 positions matching TRBD2. The V gene end was trimmed by 4 bases and the J gene end by 2 bases; junction bases not matched to a gene: 3. Germline-derived CDR1 and CDR2 are LGHNA and YNFKEQ. The CDR3 length is 15 residues. DNA of the CDR3: TGTGCCAGCAGCCCGCTAGCGGGAGGACAAGAGACCCAGTACTTC. This codes for CASSPLAGGQETQYF.

The J gene is TRBJ1-4, the V gene TRBV6-5; TRBD1 aligns across 8 bases. CDR1 is MNHEY, CDR2 SVGAGI, per germline. The J segment lost 3 bases and the V segment lost 3 bases, leaving 6 bases of the junction unmatched. The CDR3 extends over 16 amino acids. CDR3 sequence reads: CASSYYRTGSNEKLFF. DNA of the CDR3: TGTGCCAGCAGTTATTACAGGACAGGGTCTAATGAAAAACTGTTTTTT.

This rearrangement joins TRBV28 to TRBJ2-7; D is undetermined. The CDR3 runs 16 residues. V was pared by 5 bases and J by 3 bases, with 20 bases between. Per germline, CDR1 MDHEN and CDR2 SYDVKM. CDR3 amino acids: CASSPPRLRLNYEQYF. The DNA of the CDR3 is TGTGCCAGCAGTCCCCCAAGGCTCCGCCTAAACTACGAGCAGTACTTC. Based on the CDR3 plus reference TRBV28 and TRBJ2-7, the full variable domain is DVKVTQSSRYLVKRTGEKVFLECVQDMDHENMFWYRQDPGLGLRLIYFSYDVKMKEKGDIPEGYSVSREKKERFSLILESASTNQTSMYLCASSPPRLRLNYEQYFGPGTRLTVT.

The V call is TRBV30, the J call TRBJ2-4; 10 bases are shared with TRBD2. CDR1 is GTSNPN and CDR2 is SVGIG in the germline V gene (reference sequence). The CDR3 covers 16 residues. V trimming: 4 bases; J trimming: 8 bases; junction bases outside the gene matches: 14. The DNA of the CDR3 is TGTGCCTGGAAGCCCCGGACTAGCGGCTCCTGGGACATTCAGTACTTC. Protein product: CAWKPRTSGSWDIQYF.

The chain couples TRBV4-2 to TRBJ1-3, with 11 bases lining up with TRBD1. CDR1 LGHNA and CDR2 YNFKEQ come from the germline V gene. The CDR3 is 18 amino acids. V shed 4 bases, J shed 0 bases, and the junction held 8 bases outside the gene matches. The chain's CDR3 is CASSLTTGTGGSGNTIYF. CDR3 coding DNA: TGTGCCAGCAGCCTCACCACCGGGACAGGGGGCTCTGGAAACACCATATATTTT.

The genes are TRBV28 and TRBJ1-1; a possible D gene is TRBD1 (5 bases). CDR3 length equals 14 residues. The germline CDR1 and CDR2 sequences are MDHEN and SYDVKM. Trimming left V 3 bases short and J 1 base short, with 9 bases between. Here the CDR3 reads CASSLGGTNTEAFF. In DNA, the CDR3 is TGTGCCAGCAGTTTGGGGGGGACGAACACTGAAGCTTTCTTT.

This chain joins TRBV7-8 and TRBJ1-2; D remains ambiguous. Trimming cost V 5 bases and J 7 bases, with 17 bases left between them. The CDR3 runs to 14 residues. The germline gives CDR1 SGHVS, CDR2 FQNEAQ. CDR3 sequence: CASSPRGPRRGYTF. Written as DNA, the CDR3 is TGTGCCAGCAGCCCGCGCGGGCCACGACGTGGCTACACCTTC.

The rearrangement uses TRBV7-2 and TRBJ1-1; possibly TRBD1 for D (5 bases). V shed 5 bases and J shed 0 bases, with 10 bases lying between them. The CDR3 is 14 amino acids. Germline V gene sequence: CDR1 SGHTA, CDR2 FQGNSA. In DNA, the CDR3 is TGTGCCAGCAGCCTATGGGGGGTGAACACTGAAGCTTTCTTT. This gives the protein CASSLWGVNTEAFF.

This chain connects TRBV10-3 to TRBJ1-1, with D maybe TRBD1 (5 bases). This CDR3 is 15 amino acids long. The V gene's germline CDR1 is ENHRY and CDR2 SYGVKD. V was pared by 0 bases and J by 6 bases, with 14 bases between. The CDR3 DNA follows: TGTGCCATCAGTGAGTCAAACCTAAGGGACTCTGAAGCTTTCTTT. Its translation: CAISESNLRDSEAFF.

The V gene is TRBV7-3, the J gene TRBJ2-7; D ambiguous. Trimming stripped 1 base from V and 3 bases from J, with 7 bases between. CDR3 length: 13 amino acids. Germline V gene sequence: CDR1 SGHTA, CDR2 FQGTGA. The CDR3 DNA reads as TGTGCCAGCAGCTTAAAAGGCGGCTACGAGCAGTACTTC. It translates to CASSLKGGYEQYF.

To note about this clone: Compared with germline, one end of the junction differs, possibly owing to a read error. The DNA of the CDR3 is TGTGCCAGCAGCTTAAGGGCAGGGGGCCTAGCAGATACGCAGTATTTT. Its translation: CASSLRAGGLADTQYF. The chain links TRBV4-1 to TRBJ2-3, with 8 bases aligning to TRBD1. The CDR3 covers 16 residues. The germline V gene encodes CDR1 MGHRA and CDR2 YSYEKL.

This clone was observed once. V is TRBV15 and J is TRBJ2-3, with D uncertain. Looked up from germline, CDR1 is LNHNV and CDR2 is YYDKDF (reference sequence). Trimming left V 6 bases short and J 4 bases short, with 11 bases between. The CDR3 runs 13 residues. The CDR3, as DNA: TGTGCCACCAGTGGGCGGTCGGCAGATACGCAGTATTTT. It yields the protein CATSGRSADTQYF.

This clone was observed once. The chain has TRBV4-2 and TRBJ2-3; 13 nucleotides align to TRBD2. V gave up 4 bases and J gave up 4 bases; unmatched junction bases: 5. In germline, CDR1 is LGHNA, CDR2 YNFKEQ. The CDR3 sequence is 16 residues long. The CDR3 nucleotides read TGTGCCAGCAGCCCCACTGGACTAGCGGGGGCAGATACGCAGTATTTT. It encodes CASSPTGLAGADTQYF.

This rearrangement joins TRBV7-2 to TRBJ1-3; TRBD1 is a possible D gene (6 bases). Germline V CDR1 and CDR2: SGHTA, FQGNSA. The CDR3 consists of 16 residues. The germline V and J ends were trimmed by 5 bases and 0 bases, with 14 bases remaining between them. CDR3 residues: CASSRRQVGSGNTIYF. CDR3 nucleotides: TGTGCCAGCAGCCGCCGACAGGTCGGCTCTGGAAACACCATATATTTT. Full variable domain (remainder filled in from reference TRBV7-2 and TRBJ1-3): GAGVSQSPSNKVTEKGKDVELRCDPISGHTALYWYRQSLGQGLEFLIYFQGNSAPDKSGLPSDRFSAERTGGSVSTLTIQRTQQEDSAVYLCASSRRQVGSGNTIYFGEGSWLTVV.

Concerning this clone: Other DNA sequences in the same sample also yield this CDR3. The chain is built from TRBV9 and TRBJ2-5; tentatively, D is TRBD2 (6 bases). Germline CDR1 SGDLS, CDR2 YYNGEE. This CDR3 has 14 residues. V was shortened by 0 bases and J by 5 bases, with 11 bases between the two germline ends. DNA of the CDR3: TGTGCCAGCAGCGTAGGCGGAGGGAGGGAGACCCAGTACTTC. This codes for CASSVGGGRETQYF.

The V call is TRBV6-4, the J call TRBJ2-1, with D perhaps matching TRBD2 (6 bases). The V end lost 0 bases, the J end lost 3 bases, and 9 bases lay between the germline ends. CDR3 length: 15 amino acids. CDR1 is MRHNA and CDR2 is SNTAGT in the germline V gene. DNA of the CDR3: TGTGCCAGCAGTGACTCCGGGGGAGACTACAATGAGCAGTTCTTC. This encodes CASSDSGGDYNEQFF.

The chain has TRBV4-2 and TRBJ2-5, with 10 nucleotides matching TRBD2. The J segment lost 5 bases and the V segment lost 0 bases, leaving 9 bases of the junction unmatched. The CDR3 is 17 residues long. Germline V gives CDR1 LGHNA, CDR2 YNFKEQ. This chain's CDR3 is CASSQESTSGTIETQYF. The CDR3 nucleotides read TGTGCCAGCAGCCAAGAAAGCACTAGCGGGACTATTGAGACCCAGTACTTC.

The chain carries TRBV6-5 and TRBJ2-4, with D perhaps TRBD1 or TRBD2 (5 bases each). The CDR3 spans 13 residues. V lost 0 bases and J 8 bases, leaving 8 bases between the germline ends. Germline V lookup: CDR1 MNHEY, CDR2 SVGAGI. CDR3 in amino acids: CASSYSWGYIQYF. DNA of the CDR3: TGTGCCAGCAGTTACTCTTGGGGGTACATTCAGTACTTC.

The chain links TRBV18 to TRBJ2-3, with D unclear. Trimming removed 1 base at V and 1 base at J, with 9 bases between. The CDR3 runs 15 residues. Germline V gene data show CDR1 as KGHSH and CDR2 as LQKENI. In DNA form, the CDR3 reads TGTGCCAGCTCACCACGTCAAGGGCGCACAGATACGCAGTATTTT. It is translated as CASSPRQGRTDTQYF.

The J gene is TRBJ1-1, the V gene TRBV7-9, with 8 positions matching TRBD1. CDR1 SEHNR and CDR2 FQNEAQ come from the germline V gene (reference sequence). J lost 7 bases, V lost 5 bases, and 12 bases had no gene match. The CDR3 is 15 amino acids. The chain's CDR3 is CASSPRAGTGIEAFF. The CDR3 nucleotides read TGTGCCAGCAGCCCGCGAGCAGGGACAGGTATTGAAGCTTTCTTT.

The chain couples TRBV28 to TRBJ1-4; D uncertain. Trimming removed 6 bases from V and 6 bases from J, with 5 bases in between. The CDR3 has 11 amino acids. CDR1 is MDHEN, CDR2 SYDVKM, per germline. This chain's CDR3 is CASRGHEKLFF. The CDR3 DNA reads TGTGCCAGCAGAGGACATGAAAAACTGTTTTTT.

The chain is built from TRBV5-1 and TRBJ1-1; D might be TRBD1 (5 bases). The CDR3 consists of 15 residues. CDR1 and CDR2 from the germline V gene are SGHRS and YFSETQ. V dropped 0 bases and J dropped 0 bases, with 9 bases sitting between them. CDR3 coding DNA: TGCGCCAGCAGCTTGGGAATAGGGGTGAACACTGAAGCTTTCTTT. Translated: CASSLGIGVNTEAFF.